The 14 T cell receptor beta chains below come from one sample, sequenced in a study of shared clonotypes between healthy human individuals. The protocol was immunoSEQ multiplex PCR, while the TCRdb copy is restricted to in-frame clones and leaves out a portion. There are roughly 600,000 clones in the sample; 95% to 98% occur only once, and 0.25% to 0.35% lies in the top ten. Selected positively for CCR7 and CD45RO-negative, naive CD8 cells excluded terminally differentiated effector memory CD45RA+ cells. The sequencing sample was made of naive CD8+ T cells sorted from blood. Every receptor here comes from a man aged 25 to 40 in good health.

The chain combines TRBV5-6 with TRBJ1-5; D call uncertain. The germline V gene has CDR1 SGHDT and CDR2 YYEEEE. Trimming removed 0 bases at V and 6 bases at J, with 13 bases between. The CDR3 is 15 amino acids. CDR3 region: CASSLAAGRAQPQHF. The CDR3 coding sequence is TGTGCCAGCAGCTTGGCAGCAGGCCGGGCTCAGCCCCAGCATTTT.

The chain joins TRBV30 to TRBJ2-7; the D gene is possibly TRBD2 (5 bases). The CDR3 extends over 15 amino acids. V was trimmed by 4 bases and J by 2 bases, leaving 18 bases between them. In germline, CDR1 is GTSNPN, CDR2 SVGIG (reference sequence). CDR3 bases: TGTGCCTGGACCTCTCGGGGATCAAGTCCCTACGAGCAGTACTTC. Translated: CAWTSRGSSPYEQYF.

The chain recombines TRBV6-5 with TRBJ2-7, with D unclear. The V gene's germline CDR1 is MNHEY and CDR2 SVGAGI. The CDR3 has 11 amino acids. V lost 4 bases, J lost 4 bases, and 5 bases lay in between. CDR3 in amino acids: CASSSEYEQYF. CDR3 sequence (DNA): TGTGCCAGCAGTTCCGAATACGAGCAGTACTTC.

This chain uses TRBV6-5 with TRBJ1-1; tentative D call: TRBD1 (5 bases). Germline-derived CDR1 and CDR2 are MNHEY and SVGAGI. The CDR3 runs 15 residues. V was cut by 7 bases and J by 6 bases, with 21 bases left in between. CDR3 sequence reads: CASTIAGGSGSEAFF. The CDR3 DNA follows: TGTGCCAGCACCATCGCCGGGGGGAGTGGGTCTGAAGCTTTCTTT.

The rearrangement uses TRBV5-4 and TRBJ1-5, with TRBD1 as a possible D gene (5 bases). V lost 2 bases and J lost 0, with 6 bases in between. Per the germline V gene, CDR1 is SGHNT and CDR2 is YYREEE (reference sequence). The CDR3 is 14 amino acids. CDR3 sequence: CASSFQGSNQPQHF. DNA of the CDR3: TGTGCCAGCAGCTTTCAGGGTAGCAATCAGCCCCAGCATTTT.

In its sample, this clone was seen once. This rearrangement joins TRBV10-3 to TRBJ2-7, with no clear D. The V and J ends lost 3 bases and 5 bases respectively, with 11 bases between them. CDR1 is ENHRY and CDR2 is SYGVKD in the germline V gene. The CDR3 has 13 residues. CDR3 sequence (DNA): TGTGCCATCAGTGACGGCCTCGGGCACGAGCAGTACTTC. It codes for CAISDGLGHEQYF.

CDR3 loop: CSVEDLNTEAFF. For the CDR3, the DNA is TGCAGCGTTGAAGATTTGAACACTGAAGCTTTCTTT. The V call is TRBV29-1, the J call TRBJ1-1; D is ambiguous. Trimming pared 0 bases from V and 0 bases from J, leaving 2 bases between. Germline V gives CDR1 SQVTM, CDR2 ANQGSEA. CDR3 length equals 12 residues.

The chain recombines TRBV7-9 with TRBJ2-7, with 10 bases identical to TRBD2. The CDR3 has 14 residues. Trimming removed 5 bases from V and 3 bases from J; junction bases left unmatched: 4. In germline, CDR1 is SEHNR, CDR2 FQNEAQ (reference sequence). The DNA of the CDR3 is TGTGCCAGCAGCAATAGCGGGAGGAGCTACGAGCAGTACTTC. Amino acids: CASSNSGRSYEQYF.

The chain recombines TRBV7-9 with TRBJ2-5; D is perhaps TRBD1 (6 bases). The CDR3 runs to 15 residues. Deletions cut 1 base from V and 0 bases from J, with 9 bases between. In germline, CDR1 is SEHNR, CDR2 FQNEAQ (reference sequence). The CDR3 nucleotides are TGTGCCAGCAGCTTAGTTGGACAGTACCAAGAGACCCAGTACTTC. This sequence encodes CASSLVGQYQETQYF.

This chain uses TRBV18 with TRBJ2-7; D remains unclear. Germline CDR1 reads KGHSH; CDR2 reads LQKENI. The CDR3 sequence is 12 residues long. V lost 3 bases and J lost 5, with 8 bases in between. CDR3 in amino acids: CASSPLFNEQYF. The CDR3 coding sequence is TGTGCCAGCTCACCCCTATTTAACGAGCAGTACTTC.

The V gene is TRBV27, the J gene TRBJ2-2, with TRBD2 identical over 8 bases. The CDR3 totals 17 residues. With V trimmed by 7 bases and J by 4 bases, 14 bases remained unmatched. Looked up from germline, CDR1 is MNHEY and CDR2 is SMNVEV (reference sequence). As DNA, the CDR3 is TGTGCCAGCACCCCGACAAGCAGCGGGAGTTTCACCGGGGAGCTGTTTTTT. Translation gives CASTPTSSGSFTGELFF.

The V call is TRBV20-1, the J call TRBJ2-7; unclear D gene. Germline V CDR1 and CDR2: DFQATT, SNEGSKA (reference sequence). Trimming removed 5 bases at V and 11 bases at J, with 7 bases between. The CDR3 sequence is 8 residues long. CDR3 nucleotide sequence: TGCAGTGCTGGGTTTGAGTACTTC. It translates to CSAGFEYF.

The chain recombines TRBV5-6 with TRBJ2-1; no reliable D call. The CDR3 extends over 13 amino acids. Germline values: CDR1 SGHDT, CDR2 YYEEEE. Trimming removed 2 bases from V and 0 bases from J, with 3 bases in between. In DNA, the CDR3 is TGTGCCAGCAGCTTAAGCTCCTACAATGAGCAGTTCTTC. This gives the protein CASSLSSYNEQFF.

This clone appeared a single time. The chain uses TRBV5-1 and TRBJ2-1; unclear D gene. Between the trimmed V and J ends, which lost 6 bases and 5 bases, there was a span of 12 bases. CDR1 is SGHRS and CDR2 is YFSETQ in the germline V gene. CDR3 length: 13 residues. The CDR3 DNA follows: TGCGCCAGCACCTGGAGAGCTGACAATGAGCAGTTCTTC. Translating gives CASTWRADNEQFF.